This T cell receptor beta chain is from a study of T cell responses to AZD1222 COVID-19 vaccine. Study-level results: Among the donors, most were white British and more were female, and clonal diversity was possibly underestimated.

Repertoires were generated with immunoSEQ multiplex PCR, while TCRdb's copy carries only in-frame clones and drops some. In the table there are roughly 120,000 clones, around 84% of which are singletons. A word on this clone: What it binds is unknown.

Trimming left V 1 base short and J 4 bases short, with 11 bases between. Looked up from germline, CDR1 is LNHNV and CDR2 is YYDKDF (reference sequence). CDR3 length equals 15 residues. The chain recombines TRBV15 with TRBJ1-5, with D tentatively TRBD1 (6 bases). This sequence was found in an adult in good health. Sample: peripheral blood, taken on day 0 of AZD1222 vaccination. CDR3 sequence: CATSRATTGNQPQHF. DNA for the CDR3: TGTGCCACCAGCAGAGCGACAACAGGGAATCAGCCCCAGCATTTT.